This TCR beta chain is from a study of PD-L1 blockade in urothelial cancer (TCRdb year 2017). In terms of the full investigation: Every patient began therapy in the mid-2010s and was given atezolizumab 1,200 mg intravenously every 3 weeks. Twenty-five of 29 patients were identified as males with urothelial cancer of bladder origin, and a prior smoking history was reported by 18 of 29 patients. An ECOG performance status of 0 or 1 was recorded for the patients, and 0 to 3 prior chemotherapy regimens had been received by the patients. Blood samples were analyzed at two time points: 3 weeks after treatment start (second dose) and 6 weeks after treatment start. A median of roughly 140,000 T cells and roughly 80,000 unique TCRs was obtained from blood samples, and a median clonality of roughly 0.08 was observed. The study was an exploratory multi-omic analysis of somatic, immune and clinical correlates of response to PD-L1 blockade with atezolizumab in urothelial cancer. Pretreatment tumor samples, along with matched peripheral blood serially collected before and after atezolizumab treatment, were subjected to TCR sequencing. Durable clinical benefit was defined as progression-free survival longer than 6 months, and TCR features were also tested against progression-free and overall survival. Whole exome sequencing and RNA sequencing of pretreatment tumors were performed alongside TCR sequencing in the same patients. Nine patients achieved durable clinical benefit and some 21 did not. Just over 28 patients had pretreatment blood TCR-seq, about 25 had at least one posttreatment blood collection, and about 25 had tumor TCR-seq.

A remark on this clone: Its antigen is still unknown. No much larger clone exists at a distance of one base, and base qualities are not known.

The study at large found these results: Improved progression-free and overall survival was associated with having pretreatment peripheral blood TCR clonality below the median. Because the sample size was small (n = 29) and many of the analyses were exploratory, the results are meant to be hypothesis-generating. Among patients with durable benefit, tumor-associated TCR clones showed greater expansion in peripheral blood 3 weeks after treatment started (n ≈ 20, p = 0.022).

To estimate absolute template abundance from read counts, synthetic TCR analog templates were spiked into each PCR. TCRbeta CDR3 regions were amplified from genomic DNA with bias-controlled V and J gene primers using the immunoSEQ assay. Rearranged TCRbeta segments were sequenced at approximately 20X coverage. In the source study's methods: Clustering was used to correct sequencing errors, and CDR3s were annotated against IMGT to assign V, D and J genes. Downstream analyses used only productive TCRbeta rearrangements, leaving out any out-of-frame or stop-codon sequences. To compute clonality, Shannon entropy was normalized by the log of the number of unique productive sequences and then subtracted from one. Clones differing between time points or between blood and tumor were identified by Fisher's exact test with Benjamini-Hochberg correction at adjusted p below 0.01. This immuneACCESS table, as held by TCRdb, lists in-frame sequences with V and J called but not all clones. Of the missing ones, under half trace to an unresolved V gene in checked studies; the others have no known cause. V, J and clone size reflect that table, while D and trimming were determined from the DNA. Across this sample there are about 84,000 clones, with about 80% seen only once. The ten largest clones take up roughly 9.5% of the sample.

The cohort comprised 25 to 30 patients with locally advanced or metastatic urothelial carcinoma treated at Memorial Sloan Kettering on a trial protocol. Peripheral blood mononuclear cells were collected pretreatment and during treatment, with between 1 and 8 total time points obtained per patient. The Qiagen DNeasy Blood extraction kit was used to purify genomic DNA from total PBMCs and tumor samples. Collected pretreatment and during treatment, PBMCs were isolated and stored as previously described. From V the trimming removes 0 bases and from J it removes 15 bases, while the gene matches leave 8 bases of the junction unaccounted for. From the germline V gene, CDR1 is LGHNA and CDR2 is YSLEER. From cysteine to phenylalanine, the CDR3 is 13 amino acids long. The entry retains the CDR3 DNA only, 39 bases that are in frame from base 1.

The chain was built from TRBV4-3 and TRBJ2-1; TRBD2 lines up with 7 middle nucleotides. The clonotype comes from a man between 65 and 80 years old with urothelial cancer. This sample comprised PBMCs, obtained around atezolizumab (anti-PD-L1) treatment. This receptor has the CDR3 CASSQDRTGGRFF. The DNA is as follows: TGCGCCAGCAGCCAAGATCGGACGGGAGGCCGGTTCTTC.